The 20 T cell receptor beta chains given below trace back to one sample, sequenced in a study of T cells in Graves' hyperthyroidism and ophthalmopathy. Amplified TCR beta CDR3 regions came from RNA transcripts. The TCR CDR3 first-round RT-PCR relied on the HTBI primer set. From the multiplex PCR reads, TCRdb called clonotypes with MiXCR, one entry per CDR3 protein. The table has some 620,000 distinct CDR3 sequences, 15% to 20% seen once. The specimen sequenced was blood. The receptors come from a woman aged 25 to 39 with Graves' hyperthyroidism.

The chain recombines TRBV19 with TRBJ1-5; no definite D call. The germline V gene encodes CDR1 LNHDA and CDR2 SQIVND (reference sequence). V lost 3 bases and J 2 bases, leaving 11 bases between the germline ends. The CDR3 contains 15 residues. In DNA, the CDR3 is TGTGCCAGTAGTATTAACCCCCATGGCAATCAGCCCCAGCATTTT. This codes for CASSINPHGNQPQHF.

This clonotype was picked up many times. This rearrangement joins TRBV20-1 to TRBJ2-3, with TRBD2 identical over 8 bases. Germline assignment: CDR1 DFQATT and CDR2 SNEGSKA (reference sequence). The CDR3 sequence is 14 residues long. Losses at the gene ends were 4 bases for V and 4 bases for J; bases not matched to a gene: 7. DNA of the CDR3: TGCAGTGCTAACGGGAGGGCCAGCGCAGATACGCAGTATTTT. Residues: CSANGRASADTQYF.

This clonotype came up a few times. The V call is TRBV19, the J call TRBJ2-5; D possibly corresponds to TRBD1 (5 bases). Looked up from germline, CDR1 is LNHDA and CDR2 is SQIVND (reference sequence). The V gene lost 7 bases and the J gene lost 2 bases, with 14 bases spanning the gap. The CDR3 loop spans 14 amino acids. The CDR3 region has the DNA TGTGCCAGTAAAAGCAGGGCACGTCAAGAGACCCAGTACTTC. Residues: CASKSRARQETQYF.

This clonotype has just a few counts. The rearrangement joins TRBV18 to TRBJ2-7; TRBD1 matches at 11 bases. This CDR3 contains 16 residues. Germline values: CDR1 KGHSH, CDR2 LQKENI. V shed 4 bases, J shed 1 base, and the junction held 6 bases outside the gene matches. CDR3 coding DNA: TGTGCCAGCTCACACGGGACAGGGGGGGTTTCCTACGAGCAGTACTTC. It yields the protein CASSHGTGGVSYEQYF.

There are many counts of this clonotype. V is TRBV2 and J is TRBJ1-2; 10 nucleotides align to TRBD1. The CDR3 has 14 amino acids. The junction had 6 bases not matched to a gene; V was cut back by 7 bases and J by 4 bases. Germline V CDR1 and CDR2: SNHLY, FYNNEI. The CDR3 spells CASTRDRGGYGYTF. For the CDR3, the DNA is TGTGCCAGCACTCGGGACAGGGGAGGCTATGGCTACACCTTC. The entire variable domain, with the rest obtained from reference TRBV2 and TRBJ1-2, is as follows: EPEVTQTPSHQVTQMGQEVILRCVPISNHLYFYWYRQILGQKVEFLVSFYNNEISEKSEIFDDQFSVERPDGSNFTLKIRSTKLEDSAMYFCASTRDRGGYGYTFGSGTRLTVV.

The chain employs TRBV30 and TRBJ1-5, with 7 bases matching TRBD1. V shed 2 bases and J 4 bases; nucleotides not matched to a gene: 5. The CDR3 extends over 14 amino acids. Germline CDR1 GTSNPN, CDR2 SVGIG (reference sequence). The CDR3 here is CAWSPAGGNQPQHF. CDR3 nucleotides: TGTGCCTGGAGTCCGGCAGGGGGAAATCAGCCCCAGCATTTT.

This clonotype was observed a few times. This could be a read error, since a much larger clone is one nucleotide away. The chain links TRBV11-2 to TRBJ2-7; D is perhaps TRBD1 (6 bases). Per germline, CDR1 SGHAT and CDR2 FQNNGV. CDR3 length equals 15 residues. The CDR3 sequence is CASNNPGTPPYAQYF. DNA for the CDR3: TGTGCCAGCAACAACCCCGGGACACCTCCTTACGCGCAGTACTTC.

This chain connects TRBV11-2 to TRBJ2-3; D gene unclear. V dropped 5 bases and J dropped 2 bases, with 14 bases sitting between them. This CDR3 has 15 residues. Germline CDR1 and CDR2: SGHAT and FQNNGV. CDR3 coding DNA: TGTGCCAGCAGCCGAGGTGCCTTAAACACAGATACGCAGTATTTT. Its translation is CASSRGALNTDTQYF.

This clonotype appeared many times. V usage is TRBV27 and J usage is TRBJ2-7; a weak D match, TRBD1 (6 bases). CDR3 length: 15 amino acids. Trimming left V 5 bases short and J 0 bases short, with 14 bases between. CDR1 MNHEY and CDR2 SMNVEV come from the germline V gene (reference sequence). The DNA of the CDR3 is TGTGCCAGCAGTGAGACAGGCTCTAGCTCCTACGAGCAGTACTTC. It encodes CASSETGSSSYEQYF.

This clonotype was seen only a few times. The chain carries TRBV28 and TRBJ2-5; perhaps TRBD2 as D (6 bases). V was trimmed by 2 bases and J by 1 base, leaving 17 bases between them. The germline V gene encodes CDR1 MDHEN and CDR2 SYDVKM. The length of the CDR3 is 17 residues. The CDR3 loop reads CASSLLRSGGSQETQYF. As DNA, the CDR3 is TGTGCCAGCAGTTTACTAAGGTCTGGGGGGTCCCAAGAGACCCAGTACTTC.

In its sample, this clonotype was seen a few times. The gene calls are TRBV6-1 and TRBJ1-1, with TRBD1 identical over 8 bases. Germline CDR1 and CDR2: MNHNS and SASEGT. There are 19 residues in the CDR3. The ends lost 5 bases at V and 4 bases at J; junction bases unmatched: 21. CDR3 in amino acids: CASSRWDSGGPGVGTEAFF. CDR3 in DNA: TGTGCCAGCAGTCGCTGGGACTCAGGGGGCCCTGGAGTGGGCACTGAAGCTTTCTTT.

This clonotype appeared many times. The genes are TRBV3-1 and TRBJ2-7; the D gene is possibly TRBD1 (6 bases). There are 14 residues in the CDR3. Germline V CDR1 and CDR2: LGHDT, YNNKEL (reference sequence). V lost 6 bases to trimming and J lost 2 bases, with 14 bases between them. CDR3 residues: CASSRAGDTYEQYF. In DNA form, the CDR3 reads TGTGCCAGCAGTAGGGCAGGGGACACCTACGAGCAGTACTTC.

In regard to this clonotype: No conserved phenylalanine or tryptophan is present at the end of the CDR3, so a read error is the likely explanation. The limits of the CDR3 on the DNA are not certain, so only TCRdb's listed CDR3 is given. The rearrangement joins TRBV20-1 to TRBJ2-7; the DNA was not compared with TRBD2, the D call given in the table. Germline lookup yields CDR1 DFQATT and CDR2 SNEGSKA (reference sequence). The CDR3 extends over 16 residues, inclusive of both ends. Here the CDR3 reads CSAREEVAGSSYEEYL.

This clonotype was recorded many times. The chain carries TRBV11-3 and TRBJ2-1, with D tentatively TRBD2 (6 bases). This CDR3 spans 16 amino acids. The germline CDR1 and CDR2 sequences are SGHNT and YENEEA. Between the trimmed V and J ends, which lost 0 bases and 5 bases, there was a span of 14 bases. CDR3 loop: CASSLDGGRRNNEQFF. The DNA of the CDR3 is TGTGCCAGCAGCTTAGATGGGGGGAGGAGAAACAATGAGCAGTTCTTC.

This clonotype was seen ten or more times. The J gene is TRBJ2-3, the V gene TRBV7-3; no reliable D call. The CDR3 covers 15 residues. In germline, CDR1 is SGHTA, CDR2 FQGTGA. V lost 2 bases to trimming and J lost 2 bases, with 11 bases between them. The CDR3 DNA reads as TGTGCCAGCAGCTTATTTGAAGCACCCACAGATACGCAGTATTTT. Protein: CASSLFEAPTDTQYF.

J is TRBJ2-3 and V is TRBV14, with D maybe TRBD1 (5 bases). The CDR3 is 13 amino acids. Germline CDR1 is SGHDN and CDR2 is FVKESK. Deletions cut 6 bases from V and 2 bases from J, with 9 bases between. The CDR3 loop reads CASSRQTTDTQYF. In DNA form, the CDR3 reads TGTGCCAGCAGTCGACAGACCACAGATACGCAGTATTTT. The variable domain in full, completed from reference TRBV14 and TRBJ2-3, reads EAGVTQFPSHSVIEKGQTVTLRCDPISGHDNLYWYRRVMGKEIKFLLHFVKESKQDESGMPNNRFLAERTGGTYSTLKVQPAELEDSGVYFCASSRQTTDTQYFGPGTRLTVL.

This clonotype was found a few times. The V call is TRBV11-3, the J call TRBJ2-2; TRBD2 might be the D (6 bases). The CDR3 is made up of 14 amino acids. The V gene's germline CDR1 is SGHNT and CDR2 YENEEA. V was pared by 3 bases and J by 5 bases, with 10 bases between. CDR3 in amino acids: CASSLSRETGELFF. The CDR3 nucleotides read TGTGCCAGCAGCTTGTCCCGGGAGACCGGGGAGCTGTTTTTT.

This clonotype showed up many times. This chain joins TRBV29-1 and TRBJ1-1; D remains ambiguous. Trimming pared 2 bases from V and 0 bases from J, leaving 13 bases between. The CDR3 has 15 residues. The germline CDR1 and CDR2 sequences are SQVTM and ANQGSEA. The CDR3 DNA is TGCAGCGTTGAACCTCAAAAGGGAATGAACACTGAAGCTTTCTTT. It yields the protein CSVEPQKGMNTEAFF. The variable domain in full, completed from reference TRBV29-1 and TRBJ1-1, reads SAVISQKPSRDICQRGTSLTIQCQVDSQVTMMFWYRQQPGQSLTLIATANQGSEATYESGFVIDKFPISRPNLTFSTLTVSNMSPEDSSIYLCSVEPQKGMNTEAFFGQGTRLTVV.

This clonotype was seen at least ten times. V usage is TRBV30 and J usage is TRBJ1-2, with 7 bases matching TRBD1. The CDR3 has 14 residues. The V segment lost 3 bases and the J segment 7 bases; nucleotides outside the gene matches: 11. Germline loops: CDR1 GTSNPN, CDR2 SVGIG (reference sequence). The CDR3 nucleotides are TGTGCCTGGAGAAAGAGAGACAGGGCTGGTGGCTACACCTTC. It yields the protein CAWRKRDRAGGYTF.

The chain couples TRBV12-3 or TRBV12-4 to TRBJ2-7; D unclear. The CDR3 totals 14 residues. Trimming took 1 base from V and 4 from J, leaving 11 bases between them. The CDR3 protein is CASSLVGQAYEQYF. In DNA, the CDR3 is TGTGCCAGCAGTTTAGTTGGGCAGGCGTACGAGCAGTACTTC.